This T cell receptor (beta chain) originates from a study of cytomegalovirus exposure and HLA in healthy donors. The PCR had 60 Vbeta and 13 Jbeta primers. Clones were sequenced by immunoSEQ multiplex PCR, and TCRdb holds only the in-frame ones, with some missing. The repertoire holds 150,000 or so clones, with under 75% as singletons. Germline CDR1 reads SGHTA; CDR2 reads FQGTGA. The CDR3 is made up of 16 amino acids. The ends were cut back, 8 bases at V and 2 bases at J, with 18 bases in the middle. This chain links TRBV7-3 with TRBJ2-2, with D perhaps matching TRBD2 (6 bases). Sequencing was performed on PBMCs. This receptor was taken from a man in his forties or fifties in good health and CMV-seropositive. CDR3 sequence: CASLKVRRANTGELFF. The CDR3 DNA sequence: TGTGCCAGCCTTAAGGTCAGGAGGGCCAACACCGGGGAGCTGTTTTTT.